This T cell receptor beta chain was documented in a study of T-cell reconstitution after alpha-beta-depleted transplantation in children. Library preparation (for TCRbeta) was performed with unique molecular identifiers. Each CDR3 protein gets one entry after TCRdb re-called the PCR reads with MiXCR. The repertoire holds 500,000 to 600,000 distinct CDR3 sequences, with 18% as singletons. This clonotype has a handful of counts. This CDR3 has 13 amino acids. The V gene end was trimmed by 5 bases and the J gene end by 4 bases; junction bases not matched to a gene: 5. Germline CDR1 and CDR2: SGDLS and YYNGEE.

The source of this sequence is a human donor who donated a stem cell graft to a child with acute lymphoblastic leukemia. Sequenced material: PBMCs from the stem cell graft donor, taken from the stem cell graft. V usage is TRBV9 and J usage is TRBJ1-2; 7 nucleotides align to TRBD1. The CDR3: CASSDRESYGYTF. The CDR3 nucleotides are TGTGCCAGCAGTGACAGGGAATCCTATGGCTACACCTTC.